This T cell receptor (beta chain) was obtained from a study of cytomegalovirus exposure and HLA in healthy donors. Study in general: Most genotyped donors, over 70% of about 430, had Caucasian-associated genetic ancestry. Study-level points and caveats: In vitro testing confirmed a few CMV-associated chains as specific for CMV antigens. Rarity characterized most TCR sequences, yet some public TCRs appeared in many donors.

The PCR made use of 60 Vbeta and 13 Jbeta primers. In the original workflow: As a later analysis found, there were 80 million or so unique TCR beta chains, of which roughly 11 million were shared. Profiling relied on immunoSEQ multiplex PCR, and the TCRdb table lists in-frame clones only, not all of them. V, J and clone size are those of that table, while D and trimming were read from the DNA. The sample holds 65,000 to 85,000 clones, 65% to 70% seen once. Deletions cut 4 bases from V and 0 bases from J, with 14 bases between. Germline CDR1 SGHNT, CDR2 YYREEE (reference sequence). CDR3 size: 15 residues. To note about this clone: Its antigen is not identified.

The receptor comes from a male donor in good health and CMV-seropositive. The rearrangement uses TRBV5-4 and TRBJ2-7; possible D gene TRBD2, 7 bases. Material: PBMCs. CDR3 loop: CASSPGGGASYEQYF. The CDR3 DNA is TGTGCCAGCAGCCCGGGGGGCGGGGCCTCCTACGAGCAGTACTTC.